The 15 T cell receptor beta chains listed next were all sequenced from one sample in a study of post-analysis software for immune sequencing data. Unique molecular identifiers had been added to the TCR beta cDNA libraries. Using its own MiXCR run on the PCR reads, TCRdb lists one record per CDR3 protein. The sample contains a few hundred thousand distinct CDR3 sequences, around 34% of which appear only once. The antigens of these receptors remain unknown. General study results and limits: Roughly five TRBV segments, including TRBV5-6, TRBV5-1 and TRBV20-1, were more frequent in patients than controls.

The sequenced sample consisted of blood. The receptors come from a girl aged 2 to 17 with multiple sclerosis.

This chain uses TRBV20-1 with TRBJ1-2; TRBD1 matches 7 bases. Germline V gives CDR1 DFQATT, CDR2 SNEGSKA (reference sequence). This CDR3 is built from 16 residues. The ends lost 5 bases at V and 0 bases at J; junction bases unmatched: 12. The DNA for the CDR3 is TGCAGTGCTCCAAGGACAGGCCGGCTTGCTAACTATGGCTACACCTTC. Residues: CSAPRTGRLANYGYTF.

The chain uses TRBV7-8 and TRBJ1-4; the D is unclear. CDR3 length: 13 residues. V was clipped by 1 base and J by 8 bases, with 8 bases between them. CDR1 is SGHVS and CDR2 is FQNEAQ in the germline V gene. CDR3 protein: CASSLELREKLFF. The CDR3 DNA sequence: TGTGCCAGCAGCTTAGAGCTAAGGGAAAAACTGTTTTTT. The full variable domain, rest sourced from reference TRBV7-8 and TRBJ1-4, is GAGVSQSPRYKVAKRGQDVALRCDPISGHVSLFWYQQALGQGPEFLTYFQNEAQLDKSGLPSDRFFAERPEGSVSTLKIQRTQQEDSAVYLCASSLELREKLFFGSGTQLSVL.

This clonotype showed up just a few times. This chain connects TRBV5-6 to TRBJ2-7; D is ambiguous. V was pared by 1 base and J by 7 bases, with 9 bases between. The germline gives CDR1 SGHDT, CDR2 YYEEEE. The CDR3 consists of 12 residues. CDR3 in amino acids: CASSLRAMEQYF. In DNA, the CDR3 is TGTGCCAGCAGCTTGCGAGCTATGGAGCAGTACTTC.

Ten or more counts support this clonotype. The chain is built from TRBV29-1 and TRBJ2-5; D might be TRBD2 (6 bases). CDR1 and CDR2 (germline): SQVTM, ANQGSEA. V was cut by 3 bases and J by 5 bases, with 16 bases left in between. This CDR3 is 14 amino acids long. For the CDR3, the DNA is TGCAGCGTTGATCCCTCGACTAGTTTGGAGACCCAGTACTTC. This sequence encodes CSVDPSTSLETQYF. Combining the CDR3 with reference TRBV29-1 and TRBJ2-5 gives the whole variable domain SAVISQKPSRDICQRGTSLTIQCQVDSQVTMMFWYRQQPGQSLTLIATANQGSEATYESGFVIDKFPISRPNLTFSTLTVSNMSPEDSSIYLCSVDPSTSLETQYFGPGTRLLVL.

The V call is TRBV20-1, the J call TRBJ1-4, with 7 bases matching TRBD1. Germline V gene lookup returns CDR1 DFQATT and CDR2 SNEGSKA (reference sequence). The CDR3 loop spans 17 amino acids. V was clipped by 0 bases and J by 7 bases; unmatched bases: 14. This CDR3 reads CSARDIIRDSWGEKLFF. The CDR3 nucleotides read TGCAGTGCTAGAGATATAATCCGGGACAGTTGGGGTGAAAAACTGTTTTTT.

The V gene is TRBV5-8, the J gene TRBJ1-5; the match to TRBD1 covers 7 bases. Germline V gives CDR1 SGHTS, CDR2 YDEGEE. The trim removed 4 bases at V and 1 base at J, leaving 11 bases unmatched. There are 17 residues in the CDR3. This CDR3 reads CASSMGQGVGSNQPQHF. CDR3 coding DNA: TGTGCCAGCAGCATGGGTCAGGGGGTTGGAAGCAATCAGCCCCAGCATTTT.

About this clonotype itself: Germline and junction disagree at one end, which may indicate a read error. This sequence joins TRBV5-6 and TRBJ1-1, with 8 bases matching TRBD1. Germline CDR1 is SGHDT and CDR2 is YYEEEE. There are 14 residues in the CDR3. The CDR3 protein is CASSLGQARGEAFF. CDR3 DNA sequence: TGTGCCAGCAGTTTGGGACAGGCTCGTGGGGAAGCTTTCTTT.

The chain joins TRBV6-5 to TRBJ1-1; 9 bases line up with TRBD1. CDR1 and CDR2 from the germline V gene are MNHEY and SVGAGI. This CDR3 contains 16 residues. The trim removed 0 bases at V and 1 base at J, leaving 3 bases unmatched. The CDR3 sequence is CASSYSRDRENTEAFF. Here the CDR3 DNA reads TGTGCCAGCAGTTACTCCCGGGACAGGGAGAACACTGAAGCTTTCTTT.

A few counts support this clonotype. This chain connects TRBV20-1 to TRBJ2-4, with D perhaps TRBD2 (7 bases). The V and J ends lost 0 bases and 0 bases respectively, with 15 bases between them. This CDR3 has 17 amino acids. Germline-derived CDR1 and CDR2 are DFQATT and SNEGSKA (reference sequence). CDR3 sequence: CSARDLRGGLAKNIQYF. The CDR3 DNA sequence: TGCAGTGCTAGAGATCTGAGGGGGGGCCTAGCCAAAAACATTCAGTACTTC.

The chain has TRBV7-2 and TRBJ1-5; D is perhaps TRBD1 (5 bases). Germline CDR1 and CDR2: SGHTA and FQGNSA. Trimming took 3 bases from V and 0 from J, leaving 9 bases between them. The CDR3 contains 15 residues. The CDR3 loop is CASSLRGSSNQPQHF. In DNA form, the CDR3 reads TGTGCCAGCAGCTTGCGGGGGTCTAGCAATCAGCCCCAGCATTTT.

DNA for the CDR3: TGTGCCAGCAGTTACAGGGGACAGGGAAGTCAGCCCCAGCATTTT. It specifies CASSYRGQGSQPQHF. This rearrangement joins TRBV6-6 to TRBJ1-5, with TRBD1 matching over 9 bases. This CDR3 region has 15 residues. After removal of 2 bases from V and 6 bases from J, the junction contained 5 bases not matched to a gene. Germline V gene sequence: CDR1 MNHNY, CDR2 SVGAGI (reference sequence).

The chain carries TRBV20-1 and TRBJ1-2; possibly TRBD1 for D (5 bases). V was trimmed by 0 bases and J by 3 bases, leaving 14 bases between them. Germline CDR1 is DFQATT and CDR2 is SNEGSKA (reference sequence). The CDR3 consists of 15 residues. CDR3 sequence: CSARDTGGNYYGYTF. CDR3 coding DNA: TGCAGTGCTAGAGATACGGGGGGAAACTACTATGGCTACACCTTC.

As DNA, the CDR3 is TGTGCCAGCAGTTACCGATCAGCGGGGGGTGGGGGGACCCAGTACTTC. Residues: CASSYRSAGGGGTQYF. The chain recombines TRBV6-5 with TRBJ2-7, with 9 bases identical to TRBD2. The J call may be in error: the DNA end matches TRBJ2-5 better. This CDR3 is built from 16 residues. The germline gives CDR1 MNHEY, CDR2 SVGAGI.

This sequence joins TRBV15 and TRBJ2-3, with 9 bases aligning to TRBD2. The CDR3 spans 15 residues. Germline V gives CDR1 LNHNV, CDR2 YYDKDF (reference sequence). V was clipped by 6 bases and J by 9 bases; unmatched bases: 13. The CDR3: CATSRGGELAGTQYF. As DNA, the CDR3 is TGTGCCACCAGTCGAGGAGGGGAGCTAGCGGGGACGCAGTATTTT.

The chain combines TRBV5-4 with TRBJ1-4; D is unresolved. Looked up from germline, CDR1 is SGHNT and CDR2 is YYREEE (reference sequence). V shed 1 base and J shed 6 bases, with 10 bases lying between them. CDR3 length: 14 amino acids. CDR3 nucleotide sequence: TGTGCCAGCAGCTTGTACGGCAGAGATGAAAAACTGTTTTTT. This gives the protein CASSLYGRDEKLFF. The full variable domain, in which reference TRBV5-4 and TRBJ1-4 provide the parts outside the CDR3, is ETGVTQSPTHLIKTRGQQVTLRCSSQSGHNTVSWYQQALGQGPQFIFQYYREEENGRGNFPPRFSGLQFPNYSSELNVNALELDDSALYLCASSLYGRDEKLFFGSGTQLSVL.